Only a few counts were recorded for the clone carrying this T cell receptor (beta chain). The entry originates in a study of blood T cells in healthy people across ages. Sample-barcoded 5' priming and a J-beta primer mix drove a second PCR of about 7 to 12 cycles. TCRdb independently ran MiXCR on the 5' RACE reads; one entry per CDR3 protein. The sample records 1.5 million to 2 million distinct CDR3 sequences, around 50% being singletons. Sequenced: blood. The origin of this receptor is a woman aged 40 to 49 in good health.

The CDR3, as DNA: TGCGCCAGCAGGCTCGGGCCTACCTACAATGAGCAGTTCTTC. It yields the protein CASRLGPTYNEQFF. The chain has TRBV5-1 and TRBJ2-1; D is uncertain. CDR1 is SGHRS, CDR2 YFSETQ, per germline. The CDR3 totals 14 residues. V lost 5 bases and J 2 bases, leaving 11 bases between the germline ends.